This TCR beta chain is drawn from a study of blood T cell repertoires in COVID-19. CDR3 length: 13 residues. The J segment lost 5 bases and the V segment lost 5 bases, leaving 3 bases of the junction unmatched. Germline assignment: CDR1 SEHNR and CDR2 FQNEAQ (reference sequence). Here immunoSEQ multiplex PCR was the method, and the copy in TCRdb shows in-frame clones only, minus some. The sample lists some 360,000 clones; around nine tenths were seen once. Source material: peripheral blood. This chain uses TRBV7-9 with TRBJ1-3; 7 bases are shared with TRBD1. The origin of this receptor is a woman aged 55 to 70 with COVID-19, enrolled during active disease. The CDR3 region is CASSRQGRNTIYF. In nucleotides, the CDR3 is TGTGCCAGCAGCCGACAGGGCAGAAACACCATATATTTT.